This passage covers 19 T cell receptor beta chains from one sample sequenced in a study of blood T cell repertoires in COVID-19. Profiled with immunoSEQ multiplex PCR; TCRdb holds only in-frame clones, not every one. The sample contains over 200,000 clones, 80% to 90% of which appear only once. The material sequenced was peripheral blood. The receptors here all came from a man aged 30 to 39 with COVID-19, enrolled during active disease.

The CDR3 reads CASSLLSGYGYTF. The CDR3 DNA sequence: TGTGCCAGCAGTTTATTATCGGGTTATGGCTACACCTTC. The gene calls are TRBV27 and TRBJ1-2; D uncertain. The V end lost 1 base, the J end lost 5 bases, and 8 bases lay between the germline ends. Germline V gene sequence: CDR1 MNHEY, CDR2 SMNVEV (reference sequence). This CDR3 spans 13 amino acids.

The gene calls are TRBV28 and TRBJ2-7; TRBD1 is a possible D gene (6 bases). The germline V and J ends were trimmed by 10 bases and 0 bases, with 13 bases remaining between them. In germline, CDR1 is MDHEN, CDR2 SYDVKM. This CDR3 has 13 residues. CDR3 sequence: CATMGQISYEQYF. As DNA, the CDR3 is TGTGCCACCATGGGACAAATCTCCTACGAGCAGTACTTC. Drawing the rest from reference TRBV28 and TRBJ2-7, the complete variable domain is DVKVTQSSRYLVKRTGEKVFLECVQDMDHENMFWYRQDPGLGLRLIYFSYDVKMKEKGDIPEGYSVSREKKERFSLILESASTNQTSMYLCATMGQISYEQYFGPGTRLTVT.

This sequence joins TRBV7-2 and TRBJ1-1, with 7 bases matching TRBD1. The trim removed 5 bases at V and 8 bases at J, leaving 11 bases unmatched. There are 14 residues in the CDR3. Per germline, CDR1 SGHTA and CDR2 FQGNSA. The CDR3 sequence is CASSPNGRGREAFF. The CDR3 bases are TGTGCCAGCAGCCCCAACGGGAGGGGGCGCGAAGCTTTCTTT.

The chain uses TRBV3-1 (or the pseudogene TRBV3-2) and TRBJ2-7, with a possible D match to TRBD1 (5 bases). Trimming shortened V by 0 bases and J by 6 bases, and 12 bases separated the two germline ends. Germline V lookup: CDR1 LGHDT, CDR2 YNNKEL (reference sequence). The CDR3 runs 14 residues. The CDR3 loop is CASSQDAGRGEQYF. DNA of the CDR3: TGTGCCAGCAGCCAAGATGCAGGGCGAGGCGAGCAGTACTTC.

This chain uses TRBV7-8 with TRBJ1-6; 8 positions agree with TRBD1. This CDR3 has 16 amino acids. The trim removed 8 bases at V and 3 bases at J, leaving 9 bases unmatched. CDR1 is SGHVS and CDR2 is FQNEAQ in the germline V gene. The CDR3 region is CASSTTDRGYNSPLHF. The CDR3 DNA reads as TGTGCCAGCTCCACCACCGACAGGGGCTATAATTCACCCCTCCACTTT.

This clone has a single count. V gene TRBV6-5 combines with J gene TRBJ2-1; tentatively, D is TRBD2 (6 bases). The CDR3 contains 15 residues. Trimming removed 5 bases from V and 2 bases from J, with 13 bases in between. Germline-derived CDR1 and CDR2 are MNHEY and SVGAGI. CDR3 loop: CASSSFSGAYNEQFF. Written as DNA, the CDR3 is TGTGCCAGCAGTAGCTTTTCGGGAGCCTACAATGAGCAGTTCTTC.

The chain couples TRBV28 to TRBJ1-1, with 7 bases that match TRBD1. The CDR3 totals 15 residues. After removal of 8 bases from V and 4 bases from J, the junction contained 13 bases not matched to a gene. Germline V CDR1 and CDR2: MDHEN, SYDVKM. The CDR3 region is CASGPPDRATTEAFF. CDR3 sequence (DNA): TGTGCCAGCGGGCCTCCAGACAGGGCTACCACTGAAGCTTTCTTT.

The J gene is TRBJ1-2, the V gene TRBV27; TRBD1 agrees at 8 bases. Unmatched junction bases numbered 6, after V lost 3 bases and J lost 0 bases. The length of the CDR3 is 16 residues. Germline CDR1 reads MNHEY; CDR2 reads SMNVEV (reference sequence). The CDR3: CASSFRQGASNYGYTF. In nucleotides, the CDR3 is TGTGCCAGCAGTTTCCGTCAGGGGGCATCTAACTATGGCTACACCTTC.

The CDR3 sequence: CASSTAGGFTGELFF. The CDR3, as DNA: TGTGCCAGTAGTACTGCCGGGGGTTTCACCGGGGAGCTGTTTTTT. The chain has TRBV19 and TRBJ2-2; D might be TRBD2 (6 bases). Germline CDR1 is LNHDA and CDR2 is SQIVND (reference sequence). Trimming shortened V by 4 bases and J by 4 bases, and 13 bases separated the two germline ends. This CDR3 has 15 residues.

V is TRBV7-8 and J is TRBJ1-3; tentatively, D is TRBD1 (6 bases). The V gene's germline CDR1 is SGHVS and CDR2 FQNEAQ. The CDR3 extends over 15 amino acids. The ends were cut back, 5 bases at V and 0 bases at J, with 11 bases in the middle. The CDR3 DNA follows: TGTGCCAGCAGCCAGGGACAAGTCTCTGGAAACACCATATATTTT. Protein product: CASSQGQVSGNTIYF.

This clone was observed a few times. This chain links TRBV5-6 with TRBJ1-5; D unresolved. Germline values: CDR1 SGHDT, CDR2 YYEEEE. CDR3 size: 16 residues. Trimming took 1 base from V and 3 from J, leaving 14 bases between them. The CDR3 spells CASSLLAGSVNQPQHF. The CDR3, as DNA: TGTGCCAGCAGCTTGTTGGCCGGGAGCGTCAATCAGCCCCAGCATTTT.

The V call is TRBV30, the J call TRBJ1-2; D perhaps matches TRBD1 (6 bases). Deletions cut 2 bases from V and 2 bases from J, with 15 bases between. In germline, CDR1 is GTSNPN, CDR2 SVGIG (reference sequence). The CDR3 extends over 15 amino acids. In nucleotides, the CDR3 is TGTGCCTGGAGTCTCAAGAGGACAGTAAACTATGGCTACACCTTC. Translation gives CAWSLKRTVNYGYTF. Combining the CDR3 with reference TRBV30 and TRBJ1-2 gives the whole variable domain SQTIHQWPATLVQPVGSPLSLECTVEGTSNPNLYWYRQAAGRGLQLLFYSVGIGQISSEVPQNLSASRPQDRQFILSSKKLLLSDSGFYLCAWSLKRTVNYGYTFGSGTRLTVV.

The J gene is TRBJ2-2, the V gene TRBV7-8; TRBD1 aligns across 10 bases. Germline V gives CDR1 SGHVS, CDR2 FQNEAQ. Germline trimming cut 8 bases from V and 7 bases from J; bases unmatched to any gene: 4. The CDR3 contains 13 residues. CDR3 amino acids: CASGGTGVGELFF. The CDR3 bases are TGTGCCAGCGGGGGGACAGGGGTCGGGGAGCTGTTTTTT. The whole variable domain, filled in from reference TRBV7-8 and TRBJ2-2, reads GAGVSQSPRYKVAKRGQDVALRCDPISGHVSLFWYQQALGQGPEFLTYFQNEAQLDKSGLPSDRFFAERPEGSVSTLKIQRTQQEDSAVYLCASGGTGVGELFFGEGSRLTVL.

The chain combines TRBV30 with TRBJ2-5; a weak D match, TRBD2 (6 bases). V was shortened by 3 bases and J by 5 bases, with 16 bases between the two germline ends. CDR1 is GTSNPN and CDR2 is SVGIG in the germline V gene (reference sequence). The CDR3 totals 14 residues. The CDR3 loop reads CAWRIGTWFETQYF. The CDR3 DNA is TGTGCCTGGAGAATTGGGACTTGGTTTGAGACCCAGTACTTC.

V is TRBV9 and J is TRBJ2-1; 13 nucleotides align to TRBD2. Germline V gene sequence: CDR1 SGDLS, CDR2 YYNGEE. Germline trimming cut 0 bases from V and 8 bases from J; bases unmatched to any gene: 11. The CDR3 loop spans 18 amino acids. The CDR3 loop reads CASSVDGRGLAGIHEQFF. For the CDR3, the DNA is TGTGCCAGCAGCGTAGATGGTAGGGGACTAGCGGGAATTCATGAGCAGTTCTTC.

This clone has a handful of counts. This chain joins TRBV7-2 and TRBJ2-1; the match to TRBD2 covers 8 bases. The V gene end was trimmed by 5 bases and the J gene end by 15 bases; junction bases not matched to a gene: 12. Germline values: CDR1 SGHTA, CDR2 FQGNSA. The CDR3 has 13 residues. In DNA, the CDR3 is TGTGCCAGCAGCCCCGCCAGTCGGACTAGCATGTTCTTC. As protein: CASSPASRTSMFF.

The gene calls are TRBV6-5 and TRBJ2-1, with a possible D match to TRBD1 (5 bases). The germline V and J ends were trimmed by 6 bases and 3 bases, with 9 bases remaining between them. This CDR3 has 13 residues. The V gene's germline CDR1 is MNHEY and CDR2 SVGAGI. CDR3 amino acids: CASRRGNYNEQFF. CDR3 DNA: TGTGCCAGCAGAAGGGGAAACTACAATGAGCAGTTCTTC.

The chain employs TRBV7-3 and TRBJ2-3, with D hard to call. V shed 2 bases and J shed 2 bases, with 5 bases lying between them. There are 13 residues in the CDR3. Germline loops: CDR1 SGHTA, CDR2 FQGTGA. The chain's CDR3 is CASSLAYTDTQYF. DNA of the CDR3: TGTGCCAGCAGCTTAGCCTACACAGATACGCAGTATTTT.

The chain has TRBV6-2 or TRBV6-3 and TRBJ2-3; D possibly corresponds to TRBD1 (5 bases). Germline V CDR1 and CDR2: MNHEY, SVGEGT. V was pared by 6 bases and J by 0 bases, with 13 bases between. CDR3 length: 15 amino acids. The chain's CDR3 is CASSTDRTSTDTQYF. The CDR3 nucleotides read TGTGCCAGCAGCACTGACAGAACTAGCACAGATACGCAGTATTTT.